The rows below give T cell receptor beta chains drawn from one sample of a study of shared clonotypes between healthy human individuals. Clones were sequenced by immunoSEQ multiplex PCR, and TCRdb holds only the in-frame ones, with some missing. The table records about 2.4 million clones, more than 85% of them present only once. Material: naive CD4+ T cells from PBMCs. The receptors shown here come from a man aged 18 to 35 in good health. Some clones in this sample may be carry-over from other donors' samples. CDR3s include the opening cysteine and the closing phenylalanine or tryptophan. The D gene is left open where the match is weak. Clone size is stated in some rows and not others, as once, few, many or a class when expanded.

clone size: -; V gene: TRBV2; J gene: TRBJ1-4; D gene: TRBD1; CDR3 DNA: TGTGCCAGCAGGGATGACAGGGGATCCAAGGAAAAACTGTTTTTT; CDR3 protein: CASRDDRGSKEKLFF
clone size: -; V gene: TRBV27; J gene: TRBJ2-2; D gene: -; CDR3 DNA: TGTGCCAGCAGTCTGGGACCGAGGGGCACCGGGGAGCTGTTTTTT; CDR3 protein: CASSLGPRGTGELFF
clone size: -; V gene: TRBV29-1; J gene: TRBJ2-3; D gene: -; CDR3 DNA: TGCAGCGTTACCCCCGGGGGCACAGATACGCAGTATTTT; CDR3 protein: CSVTPGGTDTQYF
clone size: -; V gene: TRBV4-2; J gene: TRBJ1-1; D gene: -; CDR3 DNA: TGTGCCAGCAGCCAAGGGGCCATGAACACTGAAGCTTTCTTT; CDR3 protein: CASSQGAMNTEAFF
clone size: -; V gene: TRBV2; J gene: TRBJ2-2; D gene: -; CDR3 DNA: TGTGCCAGCCCTGGGGGACCCACAGCGAACACCGGGGAGCTGTTTTTT; CDR3 protein: CASPGGPTANTGELFF
clone size: -; V gene: TRBV5-1; J gene: TRBJ1-6; D gene: TRBD1; CDR3 DNA: TGCGCCAGCAGCTTGCGTGACAGGGGCGGGAATTCACCCCTCCACTTT; CDR3 protein: CASSLRDRGGNSPLHF
clone size: -; V gene: TRBV5-4; J gene: TRBJ2-3; D gene: TRBD2; CDR3 DNA: TGTGCCAGCAGCTCTAGCGGGATTAAAAATACGCAGTATTTT; CDR3 protein: CASSSSGIKNTQYF
clone size: few; V gene: TRBV5-1; J gene: TRBJ1-1; D gene: TRBD1; CDR3 DNA: TGCGCCAGCAGCCCCTGGACAGGGAACACTGAAGCTTTCTTT; CDR3 protein: CASSPWTGNTEAFF
clone size: -; V gene: TRBV6-5; J gene: TRBJ2-1; D gene: -; CDR3 DNA: TGTGCCAGCAGTTACTCGCAGGGTAGTATCAATGAGCAGTTCTTC; CDR3 protein: CASSYSQGSINEQFF
clone size: -; V gene: TRBV7-2; J gene: TRBJ2-2; D gene: -; CDR3 DNA: TGTGCCAGCAGCCCCGAGCGGGCCTCGGAGGAGCTGTTTTTT; CDR3 protein: CASSPERASEELFF
clone size: -; V gene: TRBV2; J gene: TRBJ2-7; D gene: TRBD1; CDR3 DNA: TGTGCCAGCTTAACCGAGGGACAGGGCGACTACGAGCAGTACTTC; CDR3 protein: CASLTEGQGDYEQYF
clone size: -; V gene: TRBV30; J gene: TRBJ2-3; D gene: TRBD2; CDR3 DNA: TGTGCCTGGAGTGCCAGCGGGGTCACAGATACGCAGTATTTT; CDR3 protein: CAWSASGVTDTQYF
clone size: -; V gene: TRBV19; J gene: TRBJ2-2; D gene: -; CDR3 DNA: TGTGCCAGTATAGGGCGGGGCACGGGGACCGGGGAGCTGTTTTTT; CDR3 protein: CASIGRGTGTGELFF
clone size: -; V gene: TRBV7-2; J gene: TRBJ2-5; D gene: -; CDR3 DNA: TGTGCCAGCAGCTTAGCGACGGAGACCCAGTACTTC; CDR3 protein: CASSLATETQYF
clone size: -; V gene: TRBV18; J gene: TRBJ2-6; D gene: -; CDR3 DNA: TGTGCCAGCTCACTAATCTTCCCCGGGCTCGGGCCAAACGTCCTGACTTTC; CDR3 protein: CASSLIFPGLGPNVLTF
clone size: -; V gene: TRBV27; J gene: TRBJ1-5; D gene: -; CDR3 DNA: TGTGCCAGCAGCCCCGACAGATTTCAGCCCCAGCATTTT; CDR3 protein: CASSPDRFQPQHF
clone size: -; V gene: TRBV2; J gene: TRBJ2-4; D gene: -; CDR3 DNA: TGTGCCAGCAGAGAAAGGGGACTGAAAAACATTCAGTACTTC; CDR3 protein: CASRERGLKNIQYF
clone size: few; V gene: TRBV18; J gene: TRBJ2-7; D gene: TRBD2; CDR3 DNA: TGTGCCAGCTCACGTTCGGCTAGCGGTATCCTCGAGCAGTACTTC; CDR3 protein: CASSRSASGILEQYF
clone size: -; V gene: TRBV5-1; J gene: TRBJ2-1; D gene: TRBD2; CDR3 DNA: TGCGCCAGCAGCTCGACCGGGACTAGCGCCTACAATGAGCAGTTCTTC; CDR3 protein: CASSSTGTSAYNEQFF
clone size: -; V gene: TRBV18; J gene: TRBJ2-2; D gene: -; CDR3 DNA: TGTGCCAGCTCACCACCACAATCCGGGGAGCTGTTTTTT; CDR3 protein: CASSPPQSGELFF
clone size: -; V gene: TRBV5-1; J gene: TRBJ1-3; D gene: -; CDR3 DNA: TGCGCCAGCAGCACGACTGCCCAGAGAACTGGAAACACCATATATTTT; CDR3 protein: CASSTTAQRTGNTIYF
clone size: -; V gene: TRBV6-1; J gene: TRBJ1-5; D gene: -; CDR3 DNA: TGTGCCAGCAGTGACAACCTCTCGGGGTTTAATCCCCAGCATTTT; CDR3 protein: CASSDNLSGFNPQHF
clone size: once; V gene: TRBV7-8; J gene: TRBJ1-4; D gene: -; CDR3 DNA: TGTGCCAGCAGCTTATCAGGGGAAAAACTGTTTTTT; CDR3 protein: CASSLSGEKLFF
clone size: once; V gene: TRBV5-1; J gene: TRBJ1-1; D gene: -; CDR3 DNA: TGCGCCAGCAGCTCATACAGGTCAGGAAACACTGAAGCTTTCTTT; CDR3 protein: CASSSYRSGNTEAFF
clone size: few; V gene: TRBV19; J gene: TRBJ1-1; D gene: -; CDR3 DNA: TGTGCCAGTAGTATAGGTGTTTACACTGAAGCTTTCTTT; CDR3 protein: CASSIGVYTEAFF
clone size: -; V gene: TRBV28; J gene: TRBJ1-1; D gene: -; CDR3 DNA: TGTGCCACGAAGATGAGGGCAGAGAACACTGAAGCTTTCTTT; CDR3 protein: CATKMRAENTEAFF
clone size: once; V gene: TRBV5-1; J gene: TRBJ1-1; D gene: -; CDR3 DNA: TGCGCCAGCAGCTTGGAATTGCCGGGGGGGACTGAAGCTTTCTTT; CDR3 protein: CASSLELPGGTEAFF
clone size: -; V gene: TRBV5-1; J gene: TRBJ2-7; D gene: TRBD2; CDR3 DNA: TGCGCCAGCAGCCCTTCGCCAACTAGCGGGAGCTCCTACGAGCAGTACTTC; CDR3 protein: CASSPSPTSGSSYEQYF
clone size: -; V gene: TRBV7-2; J gene: TRBJ2-7; D gene: TRBD2; CDR3 DNA: TGTGCCAGCAGCTTAGGACTAGCTGTTCTGGGGGAGCAGTACTTC; CDR3 protein: CASSLGLAVLGEQYF
clone size: -; V gene: TRBV7-6; J gene: TRBJ2-3; D gene: -; CDR3 DNA: TGTGCCAGCAGTTACCGGACAGAGACTACAGATACGCAGTATTTT; CDR3 protein: CASSYRTETTDTQYF
clone size: -; V gene: TRBV15; J gene: TRBJ2-5; D gene: -; CDR3 DNA: TGTGCCACCAGTAAGGGAGGGGGGTTAGGAGAGACCCAGTACTTC; CDR3 protein: CATSKGGGLGETQYF
clone size: -; V gene: TRBV6-6; J gene: TRBJ1-2; D gene: -; CDR3 DNA: TGTGCCAGCAGTTACTCAGGGCCTAACTATGGCTACACCTTC; CDR3 protein: CASSYSGPNYGYTF
clone size: -; V gene: TRBV7-3; J gene: TRBJ1-5; D gene: TRBD1; CDR3 DNA: TGTGCCAGCAGCCCCGGGACAGGGTCATATAGCAATCAGCCCCAGCATTTT; CDR3 protein: CASSPGTGSYSNQPQHF
clone size: -; V gene: TRBV6-1; J gene: TRBJ1-2; D gene: TRBD1; CDR3 DNA: TGTGCCAGCAGTCCCGACCGGGACAGGGTTGGCTACACCTTC; CDR3 protein: CASSPDRDRVGYTF
clone size: -; V gene: TRBV5-1; J gene: TRBJ1-1; D gene: -; CDR3 DNA: TGCGCCAGCAGCTTACAGGGAATCGAATACAACACTGAAGCTTTCTTT; CDR3 protein: CASSLQGIEYNTEAFF
clone size: -; V gene: TRBV11-2; J gene: TRBJ2-1; D gene: TRBD2; CDR3 DNA: TGTGCCAGCAGCCCTAGCGGCAATGAGCAGTTCTTC; CDR3 protein: CASSPSGNEQFF
clone size: -; V gene: TRBV2; J gene: TRBJ2-1; D gene: TRBD2; CDR3 DNA: TGTGCCAGCAGTGGACCCACCGATAGCGGGAGCTCCTACAATGAGCAGTTCTTC; CDR3 protein: CASSGPTDSGSSYNEQFF
clone size: -; V gene: TRBV5-4; J gene: TRBJ1-4; D gene: -; CDR3 DNA: TGTGCCAGCAGCGTCGGCCTCGAGGGAGCTGAAAAACTGTTTTTT; CDR3 protein: CASSVGLEGAEKLFF
clone size: -; V gene: TRBV9; J gene: TRBJ2-1; D gene: -; CDR3 DNA: TGTGCCAGCAGCGCGCGGGACAGAAACTATCTACTATCCTACAATGAGCAGTTCTTC; CDR3 protein: CASSARDRNYLLSYNEQFF
clone size: -; V gene: TRBV7-2; J gene: TRBJ2-1; D gene: -; CDR3 DNA: TGTGCCAGCAGCTTAGATCGGTCGGGTGAGCAGTTCTTC; CDR3 protein: CASSLDRSGEQFF
clone size: -; V gene: TRBV14; J gene: TRBJ2-3; D gene: TRBD1; CDR3 DNA: TGTGCCAGCAGCCTCTGGGACAGGACCACAGATACGCAGTATTTT; CDR3 protein: CASSLWDRTTDTQYF
clone size: -; V gene: TRBV7-2; J gene: TRBJ2-1; D gene: TRBD2; CDR3 DNA: TGTGCCAGCAGCTTAGCCCTTTTAGCGGGGGGGCAGTTCTTC; CDR3 protein: CASSLALLAGGQFF
clone size: -; V gene: TRBV19; J gene: TRBJ1-1; D gene: -; CDR3 DNA: TGTGCCAGTAGTATAGCGGGAAGGGCGAACACTGAAGCTTTCTTT; CDR3 protein: CASSIAGRANTEAFF
clone size: -; V gene: TRBV11-3; J gene: TRBJ2-3; D gene: -; CDR3 DNA: TGTGCCAGCAGCTGGAATAGCGGCCCCAGCACAGATACGCAGTATTTT; CDR3 protein: CASSWNSGPSTDTQYF
clone size: -; V gene: TRBV28; J gene: TRBJ2-2; D gene: TRBD1; CDR3 DNA: TGTGCCAGCAGAACAGGGGGTCCGAACACCGGGGAGCTGTTTTTT; CDR3 protein: CASRTGGPNTGELFF
clone size: once; V gene: TRBV27; J gene: TRBJ2-7; D gene: TRBD1; CDR3 DNA: TGTGCCAGCAGTCAAGACAGGGGGCTGGGCGAGCAGTACTTC; CDR3 protein: CASSQDRGLGEQYF